These 18 T cell receptor beta chains share one sample of origin, sequenced in a study of CD8 T cells in Susac syndrome. Reverse transcription of roughly 0.5 to 1 ug RNA was carried out with random hexamers. TCRdb re-analysed the immunoSEQ multiplex PCR reads in MiXCR, keeping a single row per CDR3 protein. This sample has over 150,000 distinct CDR3 sequences, with about 96% found just once. Sequenced sample: CD4+ T cells from PBMCs. All receptors come from a human donor with Susac syndrome.

V is TRBV9 and J is TRBJ1-6, with 8 nucleotides matching TRBD1. J gave up 7 bases and V 4 bases, and 7 bases lay outside the gene matches. The CDR3 has 15 residues. Germline CDR1 and CDR2: SGDLS and YYNGEE. The CDR3 region has the DNA TGTGCCAGCAGCCCGGCGGACAGGGAAAATTCACCCCTCCACTTT. This codes for CASSPADRENSPLHF. The whole variable domain, remainder taken from reference TRBV9 and TRBJ1-6, is DSGVTQTPKHLITATGQRVTLRCSPRSGDLSVYWYQQSLDQGLQFLIQYYNGEERAKGNILERFSAQQFPDLHSELNLSSLELGDSALYFCASSPADRENSPLHFGNGTRLTVT.

This clonotype was picked up one time. The V gene is TRBV6-5, the J gene TRBJ1-2; TRBD1 matches at 7 bases. This CDR3 spans 17 amino acids. Germline CDR1 is MNHEY and CDR2 is SVGAGI. The ends lost 4 bases at V and 4 bases at J; junction bases unmatched: 15. CDR3: CASSSRPRQGYSYGYTF. Written as DNA, the CDR3 is TGTGCCAGCAGTTCCAGACCGAGACAGGGTTATAGCTATGGCTACACCTTC.

The V and J genes are TRBV15 and TRBJ2-7; D is possibly TRBD2 (6 bases). Trimming removed 5 bases at V and 2 bases at J, with 19 bases between. This CDR3 has 16 amino acids. Germline V gives CDR1 LNHNV, CDR2 YYDKDF (reference sequence). CDR3 protein: CATSETSFGSTYEQYF. The CDR3 bases are TGTGCCACCAGCGAGACTTCATTCGGGAGTACCTACGAGCAGTACTTC.

The chain has TRBV5-1 and TRBJ2-1, with 9 bases fitting TRBD2. Germline-derived CDR1 and CDR2 are SGHRS and YFSETQ. Unmatched junction bases numbered 6, after V lost 2 bases and J lost 6 bases. This CDR3 contains 15 residues. The CDR3 protein is CASSFRAGGRNEQFF. The DNA of the CDR3 is TGCGCCAGCAGCTTCCGGGCGGGGGGGCGCAATGAGCAGTTCTTC.

This chain links TRBV20-1 with TRBJ1-1; no clear D. There are 13 residues in the CDR3. Germline loops: CDR1 DFQATT, CDR2 SNEGSKA (reference sequence). The germline V and J ends were trimmed by 3 bases and 1 base, with 9 bases remaining between them. CDR3 nucleotides: TGCAGTGCTAGCAAGGGATGGAACACTGAAGCTTTCTTT. Translating it yields CSASKGWNTEAFF.

CDR3 nucleotides: TGCGCCAGCAGTGTTGGACAGGGGAACTATGGCTACACCTTC. It translates to CASSVGQGNYGYTF. The V gene is TRBV5-1, the J gene TRBJ1-2; 9 bases line up with TRBD1. The CDR3 contains 14 residues. Germline lookup yields CDR1 SGHRS and CDR2 YFSETQ. With V trimmed by 5 bases and J by 2 bases, 4 bases remained unmatched.

This chain joins TRBV29-1 and TRBJ1-1; D ambiguous. The CDR3 extends over 11 amino acids. The V end was cut by 7 bases, the J end by 1 base, with 7 bases between. CDR1 and CDR2 from the germline V gene are SQVTM and ANQGSEA. CDR3 sequence reads: CSGRWNTEAFF. In DNA, the CDR3 is TGCAGCGGGCGCTGGAACACTGAAGCTTTCTTT.

The V and J genes are TRBV15 and TRBJ2-1; D might be TRBD2 (6 bases). The ends were cut back, 2 bases at V and 2 bases at J, with 13 bases in the middle. Looked up from germline, CDR1 is LNHNV and CDR2 is YYDKDF (reference sequence). There are 16 residues in the CDR3. CDR3 sequence: CATSRQTTRTYNEQFF. CDR3 bases: TGTGCCACCAGCAGACAAACGACTAGGACCTACAATGAGCAGTTCTTC. The complete variable domain, with remaining parts taken from reference TRBV15 and TRBJ2-1, reads DAMVIQNPRYQVTQFGKPVTLSCSQTLNHNVMYWYQQKSSQAPKLLFHYYDKDFNNEADTPDNFQSRRPNTSFCFLDIRSPGLGDTAMYLCATSRQTTRTYNEQFFGPGTRLTVL.

This rearrangement joins TRBV30 to TRBJ2-1; 16 nucleotides align to TRBD2. CDR3 length: 16 amino acids. The germline CDR1 and CDR2 sequences are GTSNPN and SVGIG (reference sequence). The ends lost 5 bases at V and 3 bases at J; junction bases unmatched: 4. The CDR3 is CAWGTSGRAFYNEQFF. The DNA for the CDR3 is TGTGCCTGGGGGACTAGCGGGAGGGCCTTCTACAATGAGCAGTTCTTC.

The rearrangement links TRBV15 to TRBJ2-7; TRBD1 matches at 7 bases. The J segment lost 5 bases and the V segment lost 1 base, leaving 11 bases of the junction unmatched. Germline V lookup: CDR1 LNHNV, CDR2 YYDKDF (reference sequence). The CDR3 sequence is 16 residues long. Here the CDR3 DNA reads TGTGCCACCAGCAGAGTCCCCCGAACAGGGGCGGACGAGCAGTACTTC. This gives the protein CATSRVPRTGADEQYF.

This chain connects TRBV4-3 to TRBJ1-1; a possible D gene is TRBD1 (5 bases). The CDR3 runs 16 residues. Germline CDR1 LGHNA, CDR2 YSLEER. Trimming took off 1 base at V and 4 bases at J, with 16 bases between the two ends. CDR3 DNA sequence: TGCGCCAGCAGCCAAGGGGGCGGGACTAAAAGCACTGAAGCTTTCTTT. Its protein product is CASSQGGGTKSTEAFF.

The rearrangement links TRBV15 to TRBJ2-7, with D perhaps TRBD2 (5 bases). Germline CDR1 LNHNV, CDR2 YYDKDF (reference sequence). The V end lost 1 base, the J end lost 5 bases, and 18 bases lay between the germline ends. The CDR3 contains 16 residues. CDR3 region: CATSRGSSGVLDEQYF. The CDR3, as DNA: TGTGCCACCAGCAGAGGCTCGAGCGGTGTATTAGACGAGCAGTACTTC.

This sequence joins TRBV7-9 and TRBJ2-5; weak D call: TRBD2 (6 bases). Germline-derived CDR1 and CDR2 are SEHNR and FQNEAQ (reference sequence). V was pared by 0 bases and J by 3 bases, with 14 bases between. The CDR3 runs to 16 residues. The DNA of the CDR3 is TGTGCCAGCAGCTTAGCGAATCCGGGAGCGGAAGAGACCCAGTACTTC. Protein: CASSLANPGAEETQYF.

This chain links TRBV4-3 with TRBJ2-5; D ambiguous. Germline V gene sequence: CDR1 LGHNA, CDR2 YSLEER. This CDR3 is built from 14 residues. Between the trimmed V and J ends, which lost 1 base and 0 bases, there was a span of 6 bases. CDR3 sequence reads: CASSQVTHQETQYF. The CDR3 region has the DNA TGCGCCAGCAGCCAAGTAACTCACCAAGAGACCCAGTACTTC.

This rearrangement joins TRBV29-1 to TRBJ1-1; D is uncertain. The length of the CDR3 is 15 residues. Germline CDR1 reads SQVTM; CDR2 reads ANQGSEA. The CDR3 DNA reads as TGCACCATCAGCCAGGCAAACCCCGAGGGCACTGAAGCTTTCTTT. This gives the protein CTISQANPEGTEAFF.

J is TRBJ2-3 and V is TRBV9; 7 bases are shared with TRBD1. CDR1 and CDR2 from the germline V gene are SGDLS and YYNGEE. V lost 4 bases, J lost 11 bases, and 10 bases stayed unmatched. CDR3 length: 13 amino acids. The CDR3 protein is CASSTTGAVEQYF. The CDR3 DNA is TGTGCCAGCAGCACCACAGGGGCGGTCGAGCAGTATTTT.

The chain couples TRBV24-1 to TRBJ1-5; the D is unclear. V dropped 6 bases and J dropped 4 bases, with 6 bases sitting between them. The CDR3 contains 12 residues. The V gene's germline CDR1 is KGHDR and CDR2 SFDVKD. CDR3 in DNA: TGTGCCACCAGTCTACCAAATCAGCCCCAGCATTTT. It encodes CATSLPNQPQHF.

The V and J genes are TRBV10-3 and TRBJ2-6; 10 positions match TRBD2. V shed 2 bases and J 4 bases; nucleotides not matched to a gene: 5. CDR3 length: 17 amino acids. Germline CDR1 reads ENHRY; CDR2 reads SYGVKD. This chain's CDR3 is CAISEERGGPGANVLTF. Written as DNA, the CDR3 is TGTGCCATCAGTGAGGAGCGGGGGGGCCCCGGGGCCAACGTCCTGACTTTC.